The source of this TCR beta chain is a study of T cells after yellow fever vaccination. This clonotype counts as medium-sized (0.01 to 0.1%). CDR1 is SGHRS, CDR2 YFSETQ, per germline. The CDR3 length is 15 residues. The V and J ends lost 1 base and 3 bases, in that order; junction bases with no gene match: 3. UMIs and a universal primer site were added when TCR cDNA was made by 5'RACE template switching. TCRdb used MiXCR to reprocess the 5' RACE reads, holding one entry per CDR3 protein. The sample lists about 120,000 distinct CDR3 sequences, 7.2% occurring once. V gene TRBV5-1 combines with J gene TRBJ2-3; 9 bases map to TRBD1. The source material was CD4+ T cells sorted from PBMCs, sampled roughly seven weeks after the first yellow fever vaccination. The TCR was taken from a man between 18 and 35 years old who received the YFV17D yellow fever vaccine. The CDR3 loop is CASSLMDRGTDTQYF. The CDR3 DNA follows: TGCGCCAGCAGCTTGATGGACAGGGGAACAGATACGCAGTATTTT.